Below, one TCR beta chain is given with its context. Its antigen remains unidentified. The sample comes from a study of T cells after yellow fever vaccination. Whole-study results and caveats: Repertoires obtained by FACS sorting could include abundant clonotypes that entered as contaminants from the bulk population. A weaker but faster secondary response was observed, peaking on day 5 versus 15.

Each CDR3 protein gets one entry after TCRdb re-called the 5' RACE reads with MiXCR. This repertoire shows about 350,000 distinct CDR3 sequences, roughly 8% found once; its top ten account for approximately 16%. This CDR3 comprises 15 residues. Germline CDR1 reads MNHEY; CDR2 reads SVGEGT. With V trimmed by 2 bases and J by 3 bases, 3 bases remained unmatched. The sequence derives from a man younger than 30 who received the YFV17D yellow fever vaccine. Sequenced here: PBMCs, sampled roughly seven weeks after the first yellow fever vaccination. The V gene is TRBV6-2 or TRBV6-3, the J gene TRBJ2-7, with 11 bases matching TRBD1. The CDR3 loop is CASSYGGQGDYEQYV. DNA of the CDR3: TGTGCCAGCAGTTACGGGGGACAGGGGGACTACGAGCAGTACGTC.